Described below is a single T cell receptor (beta chain) sequence and its context. Its cognate antigen is unknown. Per sample, extraction of total RNA gave at least 5.5 micrograms in every case. The second PCR ran about 7 to 12 cycles with a sample-barcoded 5' primer and J-beta primers. TCRdb redid the calling of the 5' RACE reads with MiXCR, one entry per CDR3 protein. The sample yields hundreds of thousands of distinct CDR3 sequences, about 51% seen once. The sample belongs to a study of blood T cells in healthy people across ages. Germline V gene lookup returns CDR1 SEHNR and CDR2 FQNEAQ (reference sequence). The CDR3 consists of 13 residues. The V and J ends lost 4 bases and 3 bases respectively, with 9 bases between them. Study results and caveats: While age rose, TCR beta diversity per million T cells dropped in a roughly linear way.

The TCR was taken from a woman over 75 in good health. The rearrangement joins TRBV7-9 to TRBJ1-1; D is uncertain. Input material: blood. The CDR3 here is CASSSRTDTEAFF. CDR3 DNA: TGTGCCAGCAGCTCGCGGACGGACACTGAAGCTTTCTTT.